This T cell receptor beta chain was sequenced for a study of early T cells in non-severe SARS-CoV-2 infection. Background on the study: Chains stayed unpaired after sequencing of bulk RNA from unsorted whole blood. Whole-study findings and limits: There was a bias toward anti-spike CD8 responses in VDJdb matching, which missed private and CD4 specificities.

Each cDNA molecule carried a unique molecular identifier. TCRdb itself ran the 5' RACE reads through MiXCR, one entry per CDR3 protein. The repertoire holds over 95,000 distinct CDR3 sequences, with 16% as singletons. To note about this clonotype: Its antigen is unidentified.

V was cut by 2 bases and J by 6 bases, with 10 bases left in between. Germline CDR1 is MNHEY and CDR2 is SVGAGI. The CDR3 runs to 13 residues. This TCR was sampled from an adult who was a healthcare worker with PCR-confirmed SARS-CoV-2 infection or an uninfected control (not recorded which). The source material was whole blood. This chain joins TRBV6-5 and TRBJ1-2, with TRBD1 as a possible D gene (6 bases). The CDR3: CASSYQGKDGYTF. The CDR3 DNA sequence: TGTGCCAGCAGTTACCAGGGGAAAGATGGCTACACCTTC.